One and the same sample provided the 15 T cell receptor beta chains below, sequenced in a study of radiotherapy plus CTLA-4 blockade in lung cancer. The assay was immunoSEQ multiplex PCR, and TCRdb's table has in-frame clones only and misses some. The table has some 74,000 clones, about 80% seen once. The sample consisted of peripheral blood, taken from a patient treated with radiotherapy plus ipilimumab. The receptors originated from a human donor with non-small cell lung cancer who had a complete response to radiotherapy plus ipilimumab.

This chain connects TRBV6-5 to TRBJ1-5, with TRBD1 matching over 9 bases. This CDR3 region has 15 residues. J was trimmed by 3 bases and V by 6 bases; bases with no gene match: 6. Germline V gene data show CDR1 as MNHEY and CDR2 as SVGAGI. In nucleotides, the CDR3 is TGTGCCAGCAGGGACGGGACAGGGATCAATCAGCCCCAGCATTTT. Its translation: CASRDGTGINQPQHF.

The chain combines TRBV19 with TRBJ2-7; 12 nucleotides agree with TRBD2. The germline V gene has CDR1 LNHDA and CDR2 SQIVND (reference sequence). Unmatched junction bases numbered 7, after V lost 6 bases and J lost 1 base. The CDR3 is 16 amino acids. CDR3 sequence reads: CASRSGLAGNSYEQYF. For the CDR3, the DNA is TGTGCCAGTAGGAGCGGACTAGCGGGGAATTCCTACGAGCAGTACTTC.

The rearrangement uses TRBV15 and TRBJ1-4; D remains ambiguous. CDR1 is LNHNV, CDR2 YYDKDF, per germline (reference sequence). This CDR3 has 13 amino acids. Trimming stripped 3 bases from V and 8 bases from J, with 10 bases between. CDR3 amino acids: CATSSARREKLFF. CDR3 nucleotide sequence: TGTGCCACCAGCAGTGCTAGACGAGAAAAACTGTTTTTT.

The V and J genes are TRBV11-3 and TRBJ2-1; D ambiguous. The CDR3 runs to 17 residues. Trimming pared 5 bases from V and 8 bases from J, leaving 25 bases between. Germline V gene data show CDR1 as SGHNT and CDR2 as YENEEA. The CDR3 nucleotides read TGTGCCAGCAGCCCCCGTGATCGGGCCACGACCGGACATGAGCAGTTCTTC. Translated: CASSPRDRATTGHEQFF.

Here the CDR3 reads CASSEATGSYGYTF. Here the CDR3 DNA reads TGTGCCAGCAGTGAAGCTACAGGGTCCTATGGCTACACCTTC. The chain recombines TRBV6-1 with TRBJ1-2, with TRBD1 as a possible D gene (6 bases). This CDR3 region has 14 residues. Trimming stripped 0 bases from V and 4 bases from J, with 9 bases between. Germline CDR1 and CDR2: MNHNS and SASEGT.

The CDR3 here is CASSSGRSNQPQHF. In DNA form, the CDR3 reads TGTGCCAGCAGTTCGGGCAGGAGCAATCAGCCCCAGCATTTT. The chain couples TRBV27 to TRBJ1-5; D not resolved. Germline V gene data show CDR1 as MNHEY and CDR2 as SMNVEV (reference sequence). The CDR3 is 14 residues long. V lost 4 bases, J lost 1 base, and 8 bases lay in between.

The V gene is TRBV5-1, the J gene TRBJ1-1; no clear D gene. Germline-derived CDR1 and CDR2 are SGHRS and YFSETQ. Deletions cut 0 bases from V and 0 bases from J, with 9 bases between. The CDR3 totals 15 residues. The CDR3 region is CASSLAKGVNTEAFF. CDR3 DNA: TGCGCCAGCAGCTTGGCCAAGGGAGTGAACACTGAAGCTTTCTTT.

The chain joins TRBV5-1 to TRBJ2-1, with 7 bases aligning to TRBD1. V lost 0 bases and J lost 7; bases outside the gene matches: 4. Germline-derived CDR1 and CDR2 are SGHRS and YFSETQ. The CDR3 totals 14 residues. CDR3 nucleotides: TGCGCCAGCAGCTTGGGAGGGGGCATTAATGAGCAGTTCTTC. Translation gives CASSLGGGINEQFF.

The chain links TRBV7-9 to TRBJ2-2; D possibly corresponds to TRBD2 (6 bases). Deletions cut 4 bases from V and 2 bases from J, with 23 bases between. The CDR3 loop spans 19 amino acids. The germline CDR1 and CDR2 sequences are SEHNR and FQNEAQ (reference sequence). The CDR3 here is CASSSFLTISGRNTGELFF. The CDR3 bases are TGTGCCAGCAGCTCATTTTTAACGATCTCCGGGAGAAACACCGGGGAGCTGTTTTTT.

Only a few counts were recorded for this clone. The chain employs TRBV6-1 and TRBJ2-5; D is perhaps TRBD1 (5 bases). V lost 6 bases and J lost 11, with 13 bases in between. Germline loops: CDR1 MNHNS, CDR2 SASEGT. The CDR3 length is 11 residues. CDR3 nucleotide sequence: TGTGCCAGCAGCTTAAACAGGCTTCAGTACTTC. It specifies CASSLNRLQYF.

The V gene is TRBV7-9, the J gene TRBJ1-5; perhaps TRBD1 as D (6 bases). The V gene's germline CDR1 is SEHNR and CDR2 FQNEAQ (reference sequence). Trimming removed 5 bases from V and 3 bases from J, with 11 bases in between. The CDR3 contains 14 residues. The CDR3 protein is CASSTDRNNQPQHF. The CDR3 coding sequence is TGTGCCAGCAGCACGGACAGAAACAATCAGCCCCAGCATTTT.

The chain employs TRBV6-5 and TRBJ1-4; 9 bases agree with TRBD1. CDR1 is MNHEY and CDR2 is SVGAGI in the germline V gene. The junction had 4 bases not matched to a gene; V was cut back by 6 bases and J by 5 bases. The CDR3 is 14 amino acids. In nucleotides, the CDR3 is TGTGCCAGCAGCCCCGGGACAGGGAATGAAAAACTGTTTTTT. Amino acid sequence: CASSPGTGNEKLFF.

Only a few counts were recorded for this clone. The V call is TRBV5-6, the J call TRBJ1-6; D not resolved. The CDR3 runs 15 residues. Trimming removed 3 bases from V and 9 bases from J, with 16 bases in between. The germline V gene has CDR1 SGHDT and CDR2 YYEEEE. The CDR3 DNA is TGTGCCAGCAGCTCGAAGGTTATGGCGGCTTCACCCCTCCACTTT. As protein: CASSSKVMAASPLHF. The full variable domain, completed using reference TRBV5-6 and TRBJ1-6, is DAGVTQSPTHLIKTRGQQVTLRCSPKSGHDTVSWYQQALGQGPQFIFQYYEEEERQRGNFPDRFSGHQFPNYSSELNVNALLLGDSALYLCASSSKVMAASPLHFGNGTRLTVT.

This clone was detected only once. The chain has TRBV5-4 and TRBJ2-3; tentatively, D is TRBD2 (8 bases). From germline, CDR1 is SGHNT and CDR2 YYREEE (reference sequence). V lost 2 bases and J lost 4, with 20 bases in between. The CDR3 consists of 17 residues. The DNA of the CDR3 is TGTGCCAGCAGCTTCCTAGGACTAGCCACAGGGGCAGATACGCAGTATTTT. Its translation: CASSFLGLATGADTQYF.

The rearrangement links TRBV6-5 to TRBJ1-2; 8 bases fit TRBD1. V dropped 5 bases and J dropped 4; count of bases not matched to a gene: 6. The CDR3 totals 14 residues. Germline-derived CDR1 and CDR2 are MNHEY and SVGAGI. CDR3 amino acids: CASSEDRDGYGYTF. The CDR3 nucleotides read TGTGCCAGCAGTGAGGACAGGGACGGCTATGGCTACACCTTC.